The 26 T cell receptor beta chains in this list originate from one sample, sequenced in a study of T-cell memory formation after mild COVID-19. Using its own MiXCR run on the 5' RACE reads, TCRdb lists one record per CDR3 protein. The sample yields about 360,000 distinct CDR3 sequences, over 13% seen once. The sequenced sample was PBMCs or a T cell subset sorted from them (not recorded which). The receptors stem from a man aged 18 to 30 who had mild COVID-19 (a few samples of this study predate the infection). Cell type and time point are not known.

The CDR3 loop is CASSPKTEHTEAFF. For the CDR3, the DNA is TGTGCCAGCAGCCCAAAGACGGAACACACTGAAGCTTTCTTT. The chain recombines TRBV7-9 with TRBJ1-1; D uncertain. This CDR3 has 14 amino acids. Germline V gene sequence: CDR1 SEHNR, CDR2 FQNEAQ (reference sequence). The ends were cut back, 5 bases at V and 3 bases at J, with 13 bases in the middle.

The rearrangement joins TRBV7-3 to TRBJ2-2; D is possibly TRBD2 (6 bases). CDR1 is SGHTA and CDR2 is FQGTGA in the germline V gene. Trimming removed 5 bases from V and 1 base from J, with 17 bases in between. The CDR3 consists of 17 residues. The CDR3 sequence is CASSPPSVGGNTGELFF. For the CDR3, the DNA is TGTGCCAGCAGCCCTCCCTCCGTCGGGGGGAACACCGGGGAGCTGTTTTTT.

J is TRBJ1-1 and V is TRBV19; TRBD1 is a possible D gene (6 bases). V lost 3 bases and J lost 4, with 18 bases in between. The CDR3 extends over 16 amino acids. CDR1 and CDR2 from the germline V gene are LNHDA and SQIVND (reference sequence). The CDR3, as DNA: TGTGCCAGTAGTATCCCCTGGCAGGGGAGGATCACTGAAGCTTTCTTT. Translated: CASSIPWQGRITEAFF. Drawing the rest from reference TRBV19 and TRBJ1-1, the complete variable domain is DGGITQSPKYLFRKEGQNVTLSCEQNLNHDAMYWYRQDPGQGLRLIYYSQIVNDFQKGDIAEGYSVSREKKESFPLTVTSAQKNPTAFYLCASSIPWQGRITEAFFGQGTRLTVV.

The table lists this clonotype with a few counts. This rearrangement joins TRBV7-9 to TRBJ1-6; tentatively, D is TRBD1 (6 bases). The germline CDR1 and CDR2 sequences are SEHNR and FQNEAQ (reference sequence). With 4 bases removed from V and 6 bases from J, the gap between germline ends came to 16 bases. The CDR3 is made up of 16 amino acids. The CDR3 loop is CASSSAGHFINSPLHF. DNA for the CDR3: TGTGCCAGCAGCTCGGCGGGACATTTTATTAATTCACCCCTCCACTTT.

This chain joins TRBV12-3 or TRBV12-4 and TRBJ1-5; a weak D match, TRBD1 (5 bases). This CDR3 region has 16 residues. With 8 bases removed from V and 4 bases from J, the gap between germline ends came to 21 bases. CDR3: CASVTGEGRENQPQHF. The CDR3 DNA follows: TGTGCCAGCGTTACGGGGGAGGGACGGGAAAATCAGCCCCAGCATTTT.

This clonotype showed up just a few times. The chain couples TRBV7-3 to TRBJ2-3; D gene uncertain. Germline CDR1 is SGHTA and CDR2 is FQGTGA. Trimming shortened V by 3 bases and J by 1 base, and 8 bases separated the two germline ends. This CDR3 region has 14 residues. The CDR3 loop is CASSFRSGTDTQYF. The CDR3 DNA is TGTGCCAGCAGCTTTCGGTCGGGCACAGATACGCAGTATTTT.

This chain joins TRBV5-3 and TRBJ2-7; D unclear. TRBV5-3 is filed as an ORF, its function uncertain. The CDR3 consists of 15 residues. The V end was cut by 4 bases, the J end by 1 base, with 15 bases between. The DNA of the CDR3 is TGTGCCAGAAGCCCCCGGCCCTCTAAATCCTACGAGCAGTACGTC. It yields the protein CARSPRPSKSYEQYV.

The genes are TRBV10-3 and TRBJ1-5, with TRBD1 as a possible D gene (5 bases). CDR1 ENHRY and CDR2 SYGVKD come from the germline V gene. The CDR3 covers 15 residues. V gave up 6 bases and J gave up 3 bases, with 15 bases separating them. Written as DNA, the CDR3 is TGTGCCATCAGCCGACAGCTAGAATTCAATCAGCCCCAGCATTTT. Protein product: CAISRQLEFNQPQHF.

The V and J genes are TRBV5-1 and TRBJ2-2; D ambiguous. Trimming removed 0 bases from V and 7 bases from J, with 4 bases in between. The CDR3 totals 12 residues. The V gene's germline CDR1 is SGHRS and CDR2 YFSETQ. The CDR3 nucleotides are TGCGCCAGCAGCTTGGTTTTCGGGGAGCTGTTTTTT. It yields the protein CASSLVFGELFF.

This chain connects TRBV4-2 to TRBJ1-2; D not resolved. V was pared by 1 base and J by 8 bases, with 5 bases between. Germline V gene lookup returns CDR1 LGHNA and CDR2 YNFKEQ. The CDR3 loop spans 11 amino acids. CDR3 bases: TGTGCCAGCAGCCAAGGACACGGCTACACCTTC. It specifies CASSQGHGYTF.

This clonotype was seen at least ten times. The chain recombines TRBV29-1 with TRBJ2-3; maybe TRBD2 (7 bases). Germline CDR1 and CDR2: SQVTM and ANQGSEA. The CDR3 has 15 residues. The V and J ends lost 3 bases and 6 bases respectively, with 19 bases between them. In nucleotides, the CDR3 is TGCAGCGTTGATCCCGCGGGGGCCAGCGGGGATACGCAGTATTTT. Translation: CSVDPAGASGDTQYF.

In this sample, this clonotype turned up a few times. CDR3 bases: TGTGCCAGCAGTTCCGGGACGGTCAACAATGAGCAGTTCTTC. This sequence encodes CASSSGTVNNEQFF. The chain links TRBV27 to TRBJ2-1, with D perhaps given as TRBD1 or TRBD2 (5 bases each). V was trimmed by 4 bases and J by 5 bases, leaving 12 bases between them. From germline, CDR1 is MNHEY and CDR2 SMNVEV (reference sequence). CDR3 length equals 14 residues.

The V and J genes are TRBV12-3 or TRBV12-4 and TRBJ2-1; 9 nucleotides line up with TRBD2. The CDR3 covers 15 residues. V gave up 5 bases and J gave up 4 bases; unmatched junction bases: 6. The DNA of the CDR3 is TGTGCCAGCAGTCGCGGGGGGGCCGTGTACAATGAGCAGTTCTTC. Protein product: CASSRGGAVYNEQFF.

This clonotype has at least ten counts. The J gene is TRBJ2-3, the V gene TRBV6-6; D is undetermined. Germline V gene sequence: CDR1 MNHNY, CDR2 SVGAGI (reference sequence). The CDR3 has 11 amino acids. V lost 6 bases and J 5 bases, leaving 6 bases between the germline ends. This CDR3 reads CASSTRDTQYF. In DNA, the CDR3 is TGTGCCAGCAGCACCCGAGATACGCAGTATTTT.

V is TRBV29-1 and J is TRBJ2-2; no reliable D call. The CDR3 extends over 14 amino acids. Germline CDR1 and CDR2: SQVTM and ANQGSEA. V gave up 2 bases and J gave up 0 bases, with 7 bases separating them. The CDR3 sequence: CSVETTSNTGELFF. CDR3 nucleotides: TGCAGCGTTGAAACTACCTCGAACACCGGGGAGCTGTTTTTT.

This clonotype has just a few counts. This chain connects TRBV7-9 to TRBJ2-5; 8 bases align to TRBD2. Germline CDR1 SEHNR, CDR2 FQNEAQ (reference sequence). The CDR3 consists of 14 residues. V dropped 2 bases and J dropped 6; count of bases not matched to a gene: 5. The DNA for the CDR3 is TGTGCCAGCAGCTTACCGGGGGGGCAACAGACCCAGTACTTC. This sequence encodes CASSLPGGQQTQYF. The full variable domain, rest sourced from reference TRBV7-9 and TRBJ2-5, is DTGVSQNPRHKITKRGQNVTFRCDPISEHNRLYWYRQTLGQGPEFLTYFQNEAQLEKSRLLSDRFSAERPKGSFSTLEIQRTEQGDSAMYLCASSLPGGQQTQYFGPGTRLLVL.

The gene calls are TRBV7-9 and TRBJ1-1, with 7 bases lining up with TRBD1. The CDR3 is 13 amino acids. Per germline, CDR1 SEHNR and CDR2 FQNEAQ (reference sequence). With 7 bases clipped from V and 5 bases from J, the junction kept 7 bases outside the gene matches. Written as DNA, the CDR3 is TGTGCCAGCATTATAGGGGGCGGGACTGAAGCTTTCTTT. As protein: CASIIGGGTEAFF.

V gene TRBV28 combines with J gene TRBJ2-2; D unclear. The CDR3 is 15 amino acids. The V end lost 3 bases, the J end lost 6 bases, and 14 bases lay between the germline ends. The germline CDR1 and CDR2 sequences are MDHEN and SYDVKM. For the CDR3, the DNA is TGTGCCAGCAGTTTTCTGGTATTGTCTCCCGGGGAGCTGTTTTTT. Its translation is CASSFLVLSPGELFF. Based on the CDR3 plus reference TRBV28 and TRBJ2-2, the full variable domain is DVKVTQSSRYLVKRTGEKVFLECVQDMDHENMFWYRQDPGLGLRLIYFSYDVKMKEKGDIPEGYSVSREKKERFSLILESASTNQTSMYLCASSFLVLSPGELFFGEGSRLTVL.

This clonotype has a handful of counts. The chain has TRBV6-1 and TRBJ2-7; perhaps TRBD1 as D (5 bases). This CDR3 comprises 15 residues. Germline CDR1 reads MNHNS; CDR2 reads SASEGT. V lost 7 bases, J lost 1 base, and 17 bases lay in between. CDR3 in amino acids: CASMRTHDTSYEQYF. CDR3 bases: TGTGCCAGCATGAGGACACACGATACTTCCTACGAGCAGTACTTC.

This chain joins TRBV5-1 and TRBJ1-1, with a possible D match to TRBD1 (5 bases). The CDR3 is made up of 17 amino acids. V shed 4 bases and J shed 4 bases, with 23 bases lying between them. Per germline, CDR1 SGHRS and CDR2 YFSETQ. DNA for the CDR3: TGCGCCAGCAGCACCGGGACGGGAGGCCCCGGAGGCACTGAAGCTTTCTTT. It codes for CASSTGTGGPGGTEAFF.

This clonotype was counted between two and nine times. This chain's CDR3 is CASSLEAGANYGYTF. CDR3 DNA: TGTGCCAGCAGCTTAGAGGCAGGGGCTAACTATGGCTACACCTTC. This chain uses TRBV11-2 with TRBJ1-2, with D maybe TRBD1 (6 bases). The germline V and J ends were trimmed by 0 bases and 0 bases, with 8 bases remaining between them. Germline CDR1 is SGHAT and CDR2 is FQNNGV. The CDR3 is 15 amino acids.

This clonotype was counted only a few times. The J gene is TRBJ1-2, the V gene TRBV4-3; D is unclear. V was pared by 2 bases and J by 7 bases, with 17 bases between. The CDR3 has 15 amino acids. Germline CDR1 LGHNA, CDR2 YSLEER. CDR3 sequence (DNA): TGCGCCAGCAGCCAATCCTCAGCCGGTGAAGCTGGCTACACCTTC. This translates into CASSQSSAGEAGYTF.

The chain joins TRBV12-3 or TRBV12-4 to TRBJ1-2; 9 bases fit TRBD1. V lost 1 base, J lost 0 bases, and 3 bases stayed unmatched. CDR3 size: 16 residues. CDR3 DNA: TGTGCCAGCAGTTTAGTGACAGGGGGAGCTAACTATGGCTACACCTTC. Protein: CASSLVTGGANYGYTF.

This chain joins TRBV7-9 and TRBJ2-5; TRBD1 matches 11 bases. The trim removed 4 bases at V and 1 base at J, leaving 2 bases unmatched. The CDR3 loop spans 15 amino acids. Germline assignment: CDR1 SEHNR and CDR2 FQNEAQ (reference sequence). The CDR3 DNA reads TGTGCCAGCAGCTCGGACAGGGGGCCCCAAGAGACCCAGTACTTC. Translating gives CASSSDRGPQETQYF.

The J gene is TRBJ2-7, the V gene TRBV18; D not resolved. This CDR3 has 13 amino acids. Germline V gene lookup returns CDR1 KGHSH and CDR2 LQKENI. V dropped 2 bases and J dropped 3 bases, with 8 bases sitting between them. Here the CDR3 DNA reads TGTGCCAGCTCACCAACCGTTTTCTACGAGCAGTACGTC. Protein product: CASSPTVFYEQYV.

This clonotype has only a few counts. The J gene is TRBJ1-2, the V gene TRBV7-2, with a possible D match to TRBD1 (6 bases). From germline, CDR1 is SGHTA and CDR2 FQGNSA. V lost 1 base and J lost 8, with 11 bases in between. The CDR3 covers 13 residues. The CDR3 sequence is CASSLDRERGYTF. CDR3 sequence (DNA): TGTGCCAGCAGCTTAGACAGGGAGAGAGGCTACACCTTC.